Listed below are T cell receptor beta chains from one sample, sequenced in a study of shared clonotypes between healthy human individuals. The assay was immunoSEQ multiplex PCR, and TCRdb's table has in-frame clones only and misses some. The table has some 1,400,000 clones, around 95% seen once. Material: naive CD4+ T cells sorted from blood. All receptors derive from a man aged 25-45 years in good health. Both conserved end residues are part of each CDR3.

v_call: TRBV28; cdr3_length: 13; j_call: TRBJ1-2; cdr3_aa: CASSFSGLDGYTF
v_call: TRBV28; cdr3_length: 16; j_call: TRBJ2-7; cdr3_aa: CASSLTPGASTLEQYF
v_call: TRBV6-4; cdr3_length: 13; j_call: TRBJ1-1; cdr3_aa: CASRAGTNTEAFF
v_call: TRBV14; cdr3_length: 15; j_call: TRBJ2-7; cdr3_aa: CASSQIYRGNHEQYF
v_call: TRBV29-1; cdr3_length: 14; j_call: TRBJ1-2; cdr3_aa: CSVGRKTTGPSYTF
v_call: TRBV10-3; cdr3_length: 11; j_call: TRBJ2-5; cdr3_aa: CATAGGDTQYF
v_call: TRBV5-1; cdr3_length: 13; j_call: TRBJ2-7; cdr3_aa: CASSDSLTYEQYF
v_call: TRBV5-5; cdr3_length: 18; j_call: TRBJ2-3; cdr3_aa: CASSLAPIGQGRTDTQYF
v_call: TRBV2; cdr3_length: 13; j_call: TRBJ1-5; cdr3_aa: CAGKTGVNQPQHF
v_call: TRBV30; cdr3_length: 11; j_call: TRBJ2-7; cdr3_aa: CALAENYEQYF
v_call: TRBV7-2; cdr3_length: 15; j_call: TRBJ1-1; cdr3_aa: CASSLWVGVNTEAFF
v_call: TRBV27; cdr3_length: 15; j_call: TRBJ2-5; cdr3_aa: CASSFNRGLRETQYF
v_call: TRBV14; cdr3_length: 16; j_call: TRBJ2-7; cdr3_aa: CASSQDFQGPKDEQYF
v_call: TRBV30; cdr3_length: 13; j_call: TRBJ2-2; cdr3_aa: CAWGTGATGELFF
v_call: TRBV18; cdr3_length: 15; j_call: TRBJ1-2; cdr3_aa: CASSPMVQGNYGYTF
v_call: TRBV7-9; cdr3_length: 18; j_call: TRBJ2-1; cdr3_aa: CASSPPRTGLPSYNEQFF
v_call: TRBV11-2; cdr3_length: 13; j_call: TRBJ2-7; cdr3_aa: CASSLGGDYEQYF
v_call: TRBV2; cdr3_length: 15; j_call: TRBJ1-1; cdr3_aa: CASSEEAGLITEAFF
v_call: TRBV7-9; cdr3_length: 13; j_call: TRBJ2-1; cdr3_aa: CASSWGLGSYEFF
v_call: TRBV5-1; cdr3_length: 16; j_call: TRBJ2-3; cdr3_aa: CASSIGTSGNTDTQYF
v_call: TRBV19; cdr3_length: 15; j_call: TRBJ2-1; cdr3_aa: CASMGSSARDNEQFF
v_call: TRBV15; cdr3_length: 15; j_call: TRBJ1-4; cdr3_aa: CATSRASTGNEKLFF
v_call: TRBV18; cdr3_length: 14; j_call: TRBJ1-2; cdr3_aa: CASSPLQELYGYTF
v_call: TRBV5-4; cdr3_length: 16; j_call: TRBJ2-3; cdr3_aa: CASSWGTSGITDTQYF
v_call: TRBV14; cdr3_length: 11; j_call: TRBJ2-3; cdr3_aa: CASSQGDTQYF
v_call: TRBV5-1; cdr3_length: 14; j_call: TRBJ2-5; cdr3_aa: CASSRRTGLETQYF
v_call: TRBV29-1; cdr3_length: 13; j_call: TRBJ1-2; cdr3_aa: CSVRTGGSYGYTF
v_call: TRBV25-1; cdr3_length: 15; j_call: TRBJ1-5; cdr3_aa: CASSEPGGSNQPQHF
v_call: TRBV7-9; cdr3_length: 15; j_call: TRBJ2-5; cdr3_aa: CASSPTGSVAETQYF
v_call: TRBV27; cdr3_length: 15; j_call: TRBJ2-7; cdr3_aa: CASSELGTPLREQYF
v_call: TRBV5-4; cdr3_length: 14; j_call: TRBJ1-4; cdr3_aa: CASSQGDLGEKLFF
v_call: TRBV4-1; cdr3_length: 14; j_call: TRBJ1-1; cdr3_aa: CASSPGVMNTEAFF
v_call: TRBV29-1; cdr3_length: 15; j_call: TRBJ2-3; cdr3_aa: CSVAPTGFGTDTQYF
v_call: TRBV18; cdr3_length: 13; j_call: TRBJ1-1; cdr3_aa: CASSPPSAADAFF
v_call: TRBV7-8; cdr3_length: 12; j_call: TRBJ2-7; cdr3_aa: CASSSKYHEQYF
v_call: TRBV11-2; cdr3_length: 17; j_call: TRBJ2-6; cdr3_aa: CASSAGGLSSGANVLTF
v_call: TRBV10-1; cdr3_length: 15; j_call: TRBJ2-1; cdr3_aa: CASSESGRAYDEQFF
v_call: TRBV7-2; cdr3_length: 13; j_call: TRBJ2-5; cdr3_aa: CATRRGAWETQYF
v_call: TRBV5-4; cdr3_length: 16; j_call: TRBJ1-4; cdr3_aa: CASSLDNPRRGEKLFF
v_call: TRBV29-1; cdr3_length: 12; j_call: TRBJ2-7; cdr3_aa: CSAVEDSYEQYF